Below, 27 T cell receptor beta chains from the same sample are listed, as sequenced in a study of CD8+CD57+ T cells in acquired aplastic anemia. Profiles of TCR beta VDJ and CDR3 were generated from a genomic DNA template. TCRdb reprocessed the reads via MiXCR and lists one record per CDR3 protein. The sample records about 190,000 distinct CDR3 sequences, roughly 64% being singletons. The sample consisted of sorted CD4+, CD8+, or CD8+CD57+ T cells (not recorded which) from PBMCs. The origin of the receptors is a human donor with severe aplastic anemia or a healthy control (not recorded which).

This clonotype was counted between two and nine times. The chain links TRBV7-9 to TRBJ1-2; D unresolved. This CDR3 region has 13 residues. CDR1 and CDR2 (germline): SEHNR, FQNEAQ (reference sequence). V was shortened by 5 bases and J by 4 bases, with 11 bases between the two germline ends. The CDR3 DNA is TGTGCCAGCAGCCCGGACGTAGGCTATGGCTACACCTTC. As protein: CASSPDVGYGYTF. Full variable domain (outside the CDR3, taken from reference TRBV7-9 and TRBJ1-2): DTGVSQNPRHKITKRGQNVTFRCDPISEHNRLYWYRQTLGQGPEFLTYFQNEAQLEKSRLLSDRFSAERPKGSFSTLEIQRTEQGDSAMYLCASSPDVGYGYTFGSGTRLTVV.

The chain carries TRBV29-1 and TRBJ2-1; the match to TRBD1 covers 11 bases. This CDR3 has 14 amino acids. V lost 7 bases to trimming and J lost 3 bases; unmatched junction nucleotides: 5. The germline V gene has CDR1 SQVTM and CDR2 ANQGSEA. DNA of the CDR3: TGCAGCGGCATGGGACAGGGGGACTACAATGAGCAGTTCTTC. It specifies CSGMGQGDYNEQFF.

The V gene is TRBV14, the J gene TRBJ2-1, with 11 nucleotides matching TRBD2. The CDR3 has 20 amino acids. The V gene end was trimmed by 1 base and the J gene end by 3 bases; junction bases not matched to a gene: 14. Per the germline V gene, CDR1 is SGHDN and CDR2 is FVKESK. The CDR3 coding sequence is TGTGCCAGCAGCCAAGTTCGTTTAGCGGGGGGGGTTTTCGTCTACAATGAGCAGTTCTTC. Translated, it gives CASSQVRLAGGVFVYNEQFF.

To note about this clonotype: A junction boundary mismatches the germline segment, possibly from a read error. V usage is TRBV7-9 and J usage is TRBJ2-7, with D tentatively TRBD1 or TRBD2 (5 bases each). The CDR3 length is 13 residues. The germline gives CDR1 SEHNR, CDR2 FQNEAQ (reference sequence). Here the CDR3 DNA reads TGTGCCAGCAGCTCTCCGGGGACCTACGAGCAGTGCTTC. Protein: CASSSPGTYEQCF.

The chain combines TRBV7-3 with TRBJ2-3; 7 bases are shared with TRBD2. V dropped 5 bases and J dropped 5; count of bases not matched to a gene: 13. The CDR3 is 16 amino acids. Germline V gives CDR1 SGHTA, CDR2 FQGTGA. This CDR3 reads CASSPAPAGEGDTQYF. The CDR3 DNA is TGTGCCAGCAGCCCAGCGCCTGCGGGAGAGGGAGATACGCAGTATTTT.

This clonotype occurred a few times. The chain carries TRBV11-2 and TRBJ2-7; D uncertain. V was shortened by 0 bases and J by 6 bases, with 6 bases between the two germline ends. The length of the CDR3 is 12 residues. The germline V gene has CDR1 SGHAT and CDR2 FQNNGV. CDR3 DNA: TGTGCCAGCAGCTTAGATGGTACCGAGCAGTACTTC. Translated: CASSLDGTEQYF.

Many counts were recorded for this clonotype. V gene TRBV19 combines with J gene TRBJ1-6; D perhaps matches TRBD1 (5 bases). Germline V gene sequence: CDR1 LNHDA, CDR2 SQIVND (reference sequence). The CDR3 has 15 residues. The V end lost 5 bases, the J end lost 2 bases, and 10 bases lay between the germline ends. The CDR3 nucleotides read TGTGCCAGTAGTGCAGGGTTCGCCTATAATTCACCCCTCCACTTT. Amino acid sequence: CASSAGFAYNSPLHF.

This clonotype was detected many times. This chain uses TRBV5-6 with TRBJ1-1; tentative D call: TRBD1 (6 bases). Trimming took 3 bases from V and 5 from J, leaving 11 bases between them. CDR1 is SGHDT, CDR2 YYEEEE, per germline. This CDR3 is built from 13 residues. The CDR3 sequence: CASSYRVATEAFF. CDR3 bases: TGTGCCAGCAGCTACAGGGTGGCGACTGAAGCTTTCTTT.

Details on this clonotype: This may be a read error: a much more frequent sequence differs by one nucleotide. This sequence joins TRBV20-1 and TRBJ2-7; D may be TRBD2 (6 bases). The CDR3 runs to 15 residues. CDR1 and CDR2 from the germline V gene are DFQATT and SNEGSKA (reference sequence). The CDR3 region is CSAREEGRIAYVQYF. The DNA for the CDR3 is TGCAGTGCTAGAGAAGAGGGGAGGATCGCCTACGTGCAGTACTTC.

The sample holds many counts of this clonotype. CDR3 region: CASSSVRGSYNEQFF. The CDR3 DNA follows: TGTGCCAGCAGCTCCGTCCGGGGGTCCTACAATGAGCAGTTCTTC. The chain is built from TRBV5-6 and TRBJ2-1; a possible D gene is TRBD2 (6 bases). Germline V gene lookup returns CDR1 SGHDT and CDR2 YYEEEE. The CDR3 sequence is 15 residues long. V lost 3 bases, J lost 1 base, and 11 bases lay in between.

This clonotype was counted many times. CDR3 coding DNA: TGTGCCAGCAGCCAAGATGAAAGAGGTATCGAGCAGTTCTTC. This gives the protein CASSQDERGIEQFF. V and J are TRBV14 and TRBJ2-1; D unresolved. V was pared by 0 bases and J by 10 bases, with 13 bases between. The V gene's germline CDR1 is SGHDN and CDR2 FVKESK. This CDR3 has 14 amino acids.

This chain connects TRBV7-9 to TRBJ2-7, with 12 bases matching TRBD2. Germline CDR1 SEHNR, CDR2 FQNEAQ (reference sequence). Trimming took 5 bases from V and 5 from J; bases not matched to a gene: 7. The CDR3 length is 15 residues. The CDR3 DNA reads TGTGCCAGCAGCCTTACTAGCGGGAGGTCGAACGAGCAGTACTTC. It codes for CASSLTSGRSNEQYF.

This clonotype was seen at least ten times. The chain is built from TRBV7-2 and TRBJ2-3; weak D call: TRBD2 (7 bases). Trimming took off 3 bases at V and 4 bases at J, with 14 bases between the two ends. This CDR3 region has 15 residues. The germline V gene has CDR1 SGHTA and CDR2 FQGNSA. As DNA, the CDR3 is TGTGCCAGCAGCTTTCTGGCGGGGGCCCCAGATACGCAGTATTTT. Translation gives CASSFLAGAPDTQYF.

The J gene is TRBJ1-6, the V gene TRBV2; 8 bases map to TRBD1. Germline CDR1 reads SNHLY; CDR2 reads FYNNEI. This CDR3 is built from 14 residues. The V segment lost 8 bases and the J segment 5 bases; nucleotides outside the gene matches: 5. The CDR3 loop reads CASGQGPNNSPLHF. The CDR3 region has the DNA TGTGCCAGCGGACAGGGCCCTAATAATTCACCCCTCCACTTT. The full variable domain, in which reference TRBV2 and TRBJ1-6 provide the parts outside the CDR3, is EPEVTQTPSHQVTQMGQEVILRCVPISNHLYFYWYRQILGQKVEFLVSFYNNEISEKSEIFDDQFSVERPDGSNFTLKIRSTKLEDSAMYFCASGQGPNNSPLHFGNGTRLTVT.

As regards this clonotype: This may come from a read error, since a much larger clone is one base off. The chain is built from TRBV6-1 and TRBJ2-7; D is ambiguous. Trimming cost V 5 bases and J 3 bases, with 17 bases left between them. Germline assignment: CDR1 MNHNS and CDR2 SASEGT. This CDR3 comprises 15 residues. This CDR3 is CASSYGQAGNYEQYF. DNA of the CDR3: TGTGCCAGCAGTTACGGCCAGGCCGGCAACTACGAGCAGTACTTC.

This chain uses TRBV7-2 with TRBJ1-2; D not resolved. This CDR3 comprises 13 residues. CDR1 and CDR2 (germline): SGHTA, FQGNSA. Trimming cost V 3 bases and J 6 bases, with 11 bases left between them. This CDR3 reads CASSFARSDGYTF. The CDR3 DNA follows: TGTGCCAGCAGCTTTGCCAGGTCGGATGGCTACACCTTC. Together with reference TRBV7-2 and TRBJ1-2, the CDR3 gives the full variable domain: GAGVSQSPSNKVTEKGKDVELRCDPISGHTALYWYRQSLGQGLEFLIYFQGNSAPDKSGLPSDRFSAERTGGSVSTLTIQRTQQEDSAVYLCASSFARSDGYTFGSGTRLTVV.

The genes are TRBV2 and TRBJ1-6, with a weak D call TRBD1 (5 bases). Germline V CDR1 and CDR2: SNHLY, FYNNEI. This CDR3 is built from 14 residues. Trimming removed 8 bases at V and 5 bases at J, with 13 bases between. This CDR3 is CASRKQVDNSPLHF. Written as DNA, the CDR3 is TGTGCCAGCCGAAAACAGGTTGATAATTCACCCCTCCACTTT.

The V call is TRBV15, the J call TRBJ2-2; 9 nucleotides match TRBD1. V gave up 9 bases and J gave up 5 bases; unmatched junction bases: 7. This CDR3 is 14 amino acids long. The V gene's germline CDR1 is LNHNV and CDR2 YYDKDF (reference sequence). CDR3 coding DNA: TGTGCCACAAGAGGACAGGGGTGGACCGGGGAGCTGTTTTTT. Translating gives CATRGQGWTGELFF.

This clonotype was detected ten times or more. V usage is TRBV6-2 or TRBV6-3 and J usage is TRBJ1-2; 7 bases agree with TRBD1. Losses at the gene ends were 7 bases for V and 6 bases for J; bases not matched to a gene: 11. Germline V gives CDR1 MNHEY, CDR2 SVGEGT. The CDR3 length is 14 residues. Here the CDR3 reads CASNEQGGVDGYTF. The CDR3 coding sequence is TGTGCCAGCAACGAACAAGGGGGCGTGGATGGCTACACCTTC.

The V call is TRBV20-1, the J call TRBJ1-1; D is unresolved. The CDR3 is 11 residues long. The germline gives CDR1 DFQATT, CDR2 SNEGSKA (reference sequence). The V gene lost 2 bases and the J gene lost 8 bases, with 9 bases spanning the gap. CDR3 amino acids: CSARNPKEAFF. The CDR3 DNA sequence: TGCAGTGCTAGAAATCCCAAGGAAGCTTTCTTT.

The chain couples TRBV20-1 to TRBJ2-7; D gene uncertain. Germline V gives CDR1 DFQATT, CDR2 SNEGSKA (reference sequence). The CDR3 has 12 residues. With 6 bases removed from V and 0 bases from J, the gap between germline ends came to 9 bases. The DNA of the CDR3 is TGCAGTGCGATGGCGACCTCCTACGAGCAGTACTTC. Amino acid sequence: CSAMATSYEQYF.

This clonotype was observed a handful of times. The chain is built from TRBV10-3 and TRBJ2-1; D uncertain. CDR1 and CDR2 from the germline V gene are ENHRY and SYGVKD. The CDR3 length is 14 residues. Deletions cut 4 bases from V and 5 bases from J, with 12 bases between. The CDR3 here is CAISVTTSNNEQFF. The DNA of the CDR3 is TGTGCCATCAGTGTAACAACGTCTAACAATGAGCAGTTCTTC.

V gene TRBV9 combines with J gene TRBJ1-2; no clear D gene. Germline assignment: CDR1 SGDLS and CDR2 YYNGEE. The CDR3 length is 17 residues. Trimming stripped 4 bases from V and 1 base from J, with 20 bases between. Here the CDR3 DNA reads TGTGCCAGCAGCCCCCCAGCAGGCGAATACCATAACTATGGCTACACCTTC. Amino acids: CASSPPAGEYHNYGYTF.

The chain has TRBV7-9 and TRBJ2-2; 14 nucleotides match TRBD2. The trim removed 5 bases at V and 6 bases at J, leaving 5 bases unmatched. Germline lookup yields CDR1 SEHNR and CDR2 FQNEAQ (reference sequence). The CDR3 totals 16 residues. CDR3 in amino acids: CASSIGTSGRSGELFF. CDR3 coding DNA: TGTGCCAGCAGCATCGGGACTAGCGGGAGATCCGGGGAGCTGTTTTTT.

The sample holds many counts of this clonotype. V is TRBV4-2 and J is TRBJ1-5; D is unresolved. This CDR3 has 13 amino acids. Trimming left V 3 bases short and J 7 bases short, with 10 bases between. Germline CDR1 and CDR2: LGHNA and YNFKEQ. Here the CDR3 DNA reads TGTGCCAGCAGCCAGGAGACGTTACAGCCCCAGCATTTT. As protein: CASSQETLQPQHF.

The genes are TRBV7-3 and TRBJ2-6; maybe TRBD2 (5 bases). The CDR3 sequence is 17 residues long. CDR1 is SGHTA, CDR2 FQGTGA, per germline. The V gene lost 5 bases and the J gene lost 1 base, with 15 bases spanning the gap. The CDR3 loop reads CASSPSEGPSGANVLTF. In DNA, the CDR3 is TGTGCCAGCAGCCCCAGTGAGGGCCCATCTGGGGCCAACGTCCTGACTTTC.

V is TRBV14 and J is TRBJ1-6; perhaps TRBD1 as D (5 bases). This CDR3 has 15 amino acids. Germline V CDR1 and CDR2: SGHDN, FVKESK. The V and J ends lost 0 bases and 6 bases respectively, with 9 bases between them. In DNA form, the CDR3 reads TGTGCCAGCAGCCAAGAAAGGACATTTAATTCACCCCTCCACTTT. Translating it yields CASSQERTFNSPLHF.